The 8 T cell receptor beta chains below come from one sample, sequenced in a study of cytomegalovirus exposure and HLA in healthy donors (dated by TCRdb to the late 2010s). Library method: the immunoSEQ multiplex PCR assay. For the multiplex PCR, a mixture combining 60 forward primers for TCR Vbeta segments and 13 reverse primers for TCR Jbeta segments was used. Sourced from immuneACCESS, this table was stored by TCRdb with only in-frame sequences that have V and J called. A share of the clones is absent; for the studies checked, an unresolved V gene accounts for under half, and the remainder has no known explanation. The sample profile shows 160,000 or so clones; roughly 79% of them were found once. 5.5% to 7.5% of the sample belongs to the ten largest clones. Specimen: PBMCs. The receptors originated from a woman aged 40 to 55 in good health and CMV-seropositive.

This sequence joins TRBV5-1 and TRBJ1-5; TRBD1 matches 9 bases. The CDR3 loop spans 16 amino acids. The ends lost 0 bases at V and 5 bases at J; junction bases unmatched: 6. CDR1 SGHRS and CDR2 YFSETQ come from the germline V gene. CDR3 region: CASSLGDRDVDQPQHF. CDR3 in DNA: TGCGCCAGCAGCTTGGGGGACAGGGACGTCGATCAGCCCCAGCATTTT.

The rearrangement links TRBV2 to TRBJ1-2; D gene ambiguous. CDR1 and CDR2 (germline): SNHLY, FYNNEI. V was pared by 8 bases and J by 3 bases, with 7 bases between. The length of the CDR3 is 11 residues. This chain's CDR3 is CASERDYGYTF. CDR3 coding DNA: TGTGCCAGCGAGAGGGACTATGGCTACACCTTC.

This rearrangement joins TRBV28 to TRBJ2-4; the D gene is possibly TRBD1 (6 bases). The germline CDR1 and CDR2 sequences are MDHEN and SYDVKM. The CDR3 contains 16 residues. With 6 bases removed from V and 7 bases from J, the gap between germline ends came to 22 bases. CDR3 DNA: TGTGCCAGCAGCCAAACCTCCGGGACATGGGGGAACATTCAGTACTTC. Its protein product is CASSQTSGTWGNIQYF.

The CDR3 reads CATSNLWTGEDEKLFF. The CDR3 DNA follows: TGTGCCACCAGCAACCTGTGGACGGGGGAGGACGAAAAACTGTTTTTT. The V and J genes are TRBV15 and TRBJ1-4; TRBD1 might be the D (5 bases). This CDR3 spans 16 amino acids. Germline V CDR1 and CDR2: LNHNV, YYDKDF (reference sequence). V was clipped by 4 bases and J by 8 bases, with 20 bases between them.

This clone has only one observation. The chain combines TRBV28 with TRBJ2-5; TRBD1 matches 8 bases. The V and J ends lost 3 bases and 3 bases, in that order; junction bases with no gene match: 3. Germline CDR1 and CDR2: MDHEN and SYDVKM. CDR3 size: 14 residues. The DNA for the CDR3 is TGTGCCAGCAGTTTCCTGGACAGGGAAGAGACCCAGTACTTC. Amino acid sequence: CASSFLDREETQYF. Drawing the rest from reference TRBV28 and TRBJ2-5, the complete variable domain is DVKVTQSSRYLVKRTGEKVFLECVQDMDHENMFWYRQDPGLGLRLIYFSYDVKMKEKGDIPEGYSVSREKKERFSLILESASTNQTSMYLCASSFLDREETQYFGPGTRLLVL.

This clone was seen just once. The chain employs TRBV19 and TRBJ1-2, with D perhaps TRBD1 (6 bases). V lost 9 bases and J lost 7, with 18 bases in between. Germline CDR1 reads LNHDA; CDR2 reads SQIVND (reference sequence). The CDR3 is 13 residues long. The CDR3 is CASETGTHSGYTF. For the CDR3, the DNA is TGTGCCAGCGAGACAGGAACTCATAGTGGCTACACCTTC.

V usage is TRBV6-5 and J usage is TRBJ1-1; tentative D call: TRBD1 (5 bases). Germline V gives CDR1 MNHEY, CDR2 SVGAGI. The CDR3 totals 13 residues. V dropped 6 bases and J dropped 5 bases, with 13 bases sitting between them. This chain's CDR3 is CASSPLGGTEAFF. The DNA for the CDR3 is TGTGCCAGCAGCCCTCTGGGGGGGACTGAAGCTTTCTTT.

The rearrangement uses TRBV30 and TRBJ1-3; 9 nucleotides match TRBD1. The V segment lost 2 bases and the J segment 0 bases; nucleotides outside the gene matches: 11. Germline V CDR1 and CDR2: GTSNPN, SVGIG (reference sequence). The CDR3 has 18 amino acids. DNA for the CDR3: TGTGCCTGGAGTACCGGGACAGGGCTTACGAGCTCTGGAAACACCATATATTTT. As protein: CAWSTGTGLTSSGNTIYF.